This TCR beta chain was sequenced for a study of Tregs in tolerant kidney transplant recipients. Unstimulated Tregs (CD4+CD25+CD127-) and CD4+CD25- non-Tregs were sorted from PBMCs. Study-level results: Validation in larger populations is needed because few patients were studied.

Assay used: immunoSEQ multiplex PCR; TCRdb lists only in-frame clones, some missing. The sample records some 240,000 clones, 84% being singletons. Germline loops: CDR1 SGDLS, CDR2 YYNGEE. The V gene lost 0 bases and the J gene lost 1 base, with 16 bases spanning the gap. This CDR3 is built from 17 residues. Details on this clone: The antigen is undetermined.

The chain recombines TRBV9 with TRBJ1-1; D possibly corresponds to TRBD1 (5 bases). This receptor was identified in a human donor in good health. Sequenced material: CD4+ T cells from blood. The CDR3 loop is CASSVGPPQATNTEAFF. The DNA for the CDR3 is TGTGCCAGCAGCGTAGGACCCCCACAGGCAACGAACACTGAAGCTTTCTTT.